A single sample is the source of the 27 T cell receptor beta chains below, sequenced in a study of OX40 agonist ivuxolimab in advanced cancers. TCRdb keeps only in-frame clones here, not all; method: immunoSEQ multiplex PCR. The sample has over 60,000 clones, 75% to 90% seen once. The sequences come from CD4+ or CD8+ T cells sorted from blood, collected in a trial of the OX40 agonist ivuxolimab. The receptors originated from an adult with an advanced solid tumor such as melanoma, head and neck, liver or kidney cancer.

V is TRBV6-5 and J is TRBJ2-7, with D uncertain. Germline V CDR1 and CDR2: MNHEY, SVGAGI. Trimming took off 4 bases at V and 3 bases at J, with 16 bases between the two ends. This CDR3 has 15 amino acids. CDR3 amino acids: CASSLKVWPNYEQYF. Written as DNA, the CDR3 is TGTGCCAGCAGTTTGAAGGTCTGGCCTAACTACGAGCAGTACTTC.

The chain links TRBV12-5 to TRBJ2-5, with 8 bases that match TRBD2. The V gene's germline CDR1 is LGHNT and CDR2 FRNRAP. The V segment lost 7 bases and the J segment 2 bases; nucleotides outside the gene matches: 9. This CDR3 comprises 15 residues. In DNA form, the CDR3 reads TGTGCTAGTGCCCCGGGGGGGGCCTGGCAAGAGACCCAGTACTTC. Amino acid sequence: CASAPGGAWQETQYF.

The V gene is TRBV28, the J gene TRBJ2-2, with D tentatively TRBD2 (5 bases). V was pared by 2 bases and J by 3 bases, with 13 bases between. CDR3 length: 16 amino acids. Germline V gives CDR1 MDHEN, CDR2 SYDVKM. CDR3 loop: CASSLLGDGDTGELFF. Here the CDR3 DNA reads TGTGCCAGCAGTTTACTCGGGGATGGGGACACCGGGGAGCTGTTTTTT. Together with reference TRBV28 and TRBJ2-2, the CDR3 gives the full variable domain: DVKVTQSSRYLVKRTGEKVFLECVQDMDHENMFWYRQDPGLGLRLIYFSYDVKMKEKGDIPEGYSVSREKKERFSLILESASTNQTSMYLCASSLLGDGDTGELFFGEGSRLTVL.

This clone was recorded a few times. This chain uses TRBV7-9 with TRBJ1-4; 9 positions agree with TRBD1. V was pared by 7 bases and J by 4 bases, with 4 bases of the junction left unmatched. CDR3 length: 14 residues. Germline V gene data show CDR1 as SEHNR and CDR2 as FQNEAQ (reference sequence). Here the CDR3 reads CASTLTGGNEKLFF. The CDR3 nucleotides are TGTGCCAGCACCTTGACAGGGGGTAATGAAAAACTGTTTTTT.

The chain couples TRBV10-3 to TRBJ2-7; D remains unclear. Germline V gives CDR1 ENHRY, CDR2 SYGVKD. The V and J ends lost 4 bases and 7 bases respectively, with 23 bases between them. CDR3 length equals 16 residues. CDR3 protein: CAISASISGPVGEQYF. Written as DNA, the CDR3 is TGTGCCATCAGTGCGTCCATTTCGGGTCCAGTTGGGGAGCAGTACTTC.

This chain uses TRBV6-1 with TRBJ2-3; no clear D gene. V was cut by 1 base and J by 1 base, with 18 bases left in between. The germline CDR1 and CDR2 sequences are MNHNS and SASEGT. The CDR3 covers 18 residues. Here the CDR3 DNA reads TGTGCCAGCAGTGAAGGTCAATCACCCACATCAGGCACAGATACGCAGTATTTT. Protein: CASSEGQSPTSGTDTQYF.

This clone is categorized as medium-sized. The chain recombines TRBV9 with TRBJ1-1; D unclear. The CDR3 sequence is 13 residues long. The ends were cut back, 4 bases at V and 2 bases at J, with 9 bases in the middle. In germline, CDR1 is SGDLS, CDR2 YYNGEE. As DNA, the CDR3 is TGTGCCAGCAGCTATCGGTTTAACACTGAAGCTTTCTTT. The encoded protein is CASSYRFNTEAFF.

The V gene is TRBV30, the J gene TRBJ1-3; D unresolved. The CDR3 is 15 amino acids. Trimming took off 2 bases at V and 0 bases at J, with 11 bases between the two ends. CDR1 is GTSNPN, CDR2 SVGIG, per germline (reference sequence). The CDR3 protein is CAWSLWASSGNTIYF. CDR3 in DNA: TGTGCCTGGAGTTTGTGGGCCTCCTCTGGAAACACCATATATTTT.

The gene calls are TRBV10-3 and TRBJ2-3, with D unresolved. The V gene's germline CDR1 is ENHRY and CDR2 SYGVKD. V was clipped by 11 bases and J by 0 bases, with 6 bases between them. The CDR3 has 11 amino acids. The CDR3 nucleotides are TGTGCCGGCTCTAGCACAGATACGCAGTATTTT. Protein: CAGSSTDTQYF.

The V gene is TRBV19, the J gene TRBJ1-6; 7 bases map to TRBD1. The CDR3 is made up of 15 amino acids. Looked up from germline, CDR1 is LNHDA and CDR2 is SQIVND (reference sequence). Unmatched junction bases numbered 9, after V lost 6 bases and J lost 7 bases. CDR3 protein: CASRPTGTANSPLHF. Here the CDR3 DNA reads TGTGCCAGTAGGCCTACCGGGACAGCCAATTCACCCCTCCACTTT.

The genes are TRBV28 and TRBJ1-2; unclear D gene. V shed 6 bases and J shed 7 bases, with 15 bases lying between them. Germline CDR1 MDHEN, CDR2 SYDVKM. CDR3 size: 13 residues. The CDR3 spells CASSQIGEGGYTF. The DNA of the CDR3 is TGTGCCAGCAGCCAGATAGGAGAAGGTGGCTACACCTTC.

J is TRBJ2-1 and V is TRBV28; 9 bases match TRBD2. This CDR3 is 14 amino acids long. Germline V lookup: CDR1 MDHEN, CDR2 SYDVKM. Trimming cost V 6 bases and J 8 bases; bases outside gene matches: 8. CDR3 bases: TGTGCCAGCAGGCAGACGGGACTAGCCTATGAGCAGTTCTTC. Its translation is CASRQTGLAYEQFF.

This chain connects TRBV5-1 to TRBJ1-5; the match to TRBD1 covers 9 bases. The CDR3 has 14 amino acids. Germline CDR1 is SGHRS and CDR2 is YFSETQ. Trimming cost V 5 bases and J 4 bases; bases outside gene matches: 4. CDR3 in amino acids: CASRSGTGNQPQHF. As DNA, the CDR3 is TGCGCCAGCAGGTCCGGGACAGGGAATCAGCCCCAGCATTTT. Together with reference TRBV5-1 and TRBJ1-5, the CDR3 gives the full variable domain: KAGVTQTPRYLIKTRGQQVTLSCSPISGHRSVSWYQQTPGQGLQFLFEYFSETQRNKGNFPGRFSGRQFSNSRSEMNVSTLELGDSALYLCASRSGTGNQPQHFGDGTRLSIL.

The rearrangement joins TRBV4-2 to TRBJ1-5; no reliable D call. Trimming took off 0 bases at V and 5 bases at J, with 14 bases between the two ends. Germline V gene sequence: CDR1 LGHNA, CDR2 YNFKEQ. The CDR3 is made up of 16 amino acids. The CDR3 DNA reads as TGTGCCAGCAGCCAAGAAGTACAGAAACACTATCAGCCCCAGCATTTT. This gives the protein CASSQEVQKHYQPQHF.

The chain employs TRBV12-5 and TRBJ1-5, with D unclear. The ends were cut back, 6 bases at V and 7 bases at J, with 10 bases in the middle. This CDR3 region has 12 residues. CDR1 LGHNT and CDR2 FRNRAP come from the germline V gene. This CDR3 is CASGPDSQPQHF. The CDR3 region has the DNA TGTGCTAGTGGACCCGATTCCCAGCCCCAGCATTTT.

This clone turned up a few times. Written as DNA, the CDR3 is TGTGCCAGCAGCTTCGGACAGGGGGCGAATCAGCCCCAGCATTTT. It specifies CASSFGQGANQPQHF. The chain carries TRBV5-5 and TRBJ1-5; 11 nucleotides agree with TRBD1. Germline CDR1 and CDR2: SGHKS and YYEKEE (reference sequence). This CDR3 contains 15 residues. Losses at the gene ends were 2 bases for V and 4 bases for J; bases not matched to a gene: 2. The variable domain in full, completed from reference TRBV5-5 and TRBJ1-5, reads DAGVTQSPTHLIKTRGQQVTLRCSPISGHKSVSWYQQVLGQGPQFIFQYYEKEERGRGNFPDRFSARQFPNYSSELNVNALLLGDSALYLCASSFGQGANQPQHFGDGTRLSIL.

The V and J genes are TRBV2 and TRBJ1-1; possibly TRBD1 for D (6 bases). V was trimmed by 6 bases and J by 1 base, leaving 15 bases between them. CDR1 is SNHLY, CDR2 FYNNEI, per germline. CDR3 length: 15 residues. In DNA form, the CDR3 reads TGTGCCAGCAGAAAAGGGGGGAGGGAGAACACTGAAGCTTTCTTT. This encodes CASRKGGRENTEAFF.

The chain has TRBV5-1 and TRBJ2-1; no definite D call. Germline CDR1 and CDR2: SGHRS and YFSETQ. The V and J ends lost 5 bases and 0 bases respectively, with 9 bases between them. The CDR3 covers 14 residues. The CDR3: CASRPPSSYNEQFF. As DNA, the CDR3 is TGCGCCAGCAGGCCCCCAAGCTCCTACAATGAGCAGTTCTTC.

This chain uses TRBV28 with TRBJ2-1; 7 positions agree with TRBD2. CDR3 length equals 15 residues. The germline V gene has CDR1 MDHEN and CDR2 SYDVKM. Trimming at V came to 6 bases and at J to 5 bases, leaving 10 bases not matched to a gene. CDR3 bases: TGTGCCAGCAGCTCCACCGGGACTAAAAACAATGAGCAGTTCTTC. Translation: CASSSTGTKNNEQFF.

V usage is TRBV6-5 and J usage is TRBJ2-1; D gene uncertain. The CDR3 consists of 12 residues. Germline loops: CDR1 MNHEY, CDR2 SVGAGI. V lost 8 bases to trimming and J lost 6 bases, with 11 bases between them. CDR3 nucleotide sequence: TGTGCCAGCGGAAATCAAGGCAATGAGCAGTTCTTC. This sequence encodes CASGNQGNEQFF.

The V call is TRBV5-1, the J call TRBJ2-7; no definite D call. The V gene's germline CDR1 is SGHRS and CDR2 YFSETQ. V lost 2 bases, J lost 0 bases, and 15 bases lay in between. The CDR3 extends over 16 amino acids. Here the CDR3 DNA reads TGCGCCAGCAGCTTCCATAACCTATCCCTCTCCTACGAGCAGTACTTC. Translation gives CASSFHNLSLSYEQYF.

Points on this clone: The sample has other DNA sequences that encode this CDR3 too. V gene TRBV14 combines with J gene TRBJ2-7, with D uncertain. Germline assignment: CDR1 SGHDN and CDR2 FVKESK. Trimming took 3 bases from V and 5 from J, leaving 5 bases between them. The CDR3 has 11 residues. CDR3 coding DNA: TGTGCCAGCAGCCAGTACAACGAGCAGTACTTC. Its translation is CASSQYNEQYF.

This clone has a handful of counts. The chain is built from TRBV7-2 and TRBJ2-1, with a weak D call TRBD2 (5 bases). The germline V gene has CDR1 SGHTA and CDR2 FQGNSA. Trimming removed 4 bases at V and 10 bases at J, with 5 bases between. The CDR3 totals 10 residues. The CDR3 bases are TGTGCCAGCAGCTCGGGGGAGCAGTTCTTC. Translation: CASSSGEQFF.

The J gene is TRBJ2-7, the V gene TRBV11-2, with unresolved D. In germline, CDR1 is SGHAT, CDR2 FQNNGV. This CDR3 contains 14 residues. V was trimmed by 3 bases and J by 5 bases, leaving 14 bases between them. CDR3 amino acids: CASSFMHTLNEQYF. DNA for the CDR3: TGTGCCAGCAGCTTCATGCACACTCTGAACGAGCAGTACTTC. The whole variable domain, filled in from reference TRBV11-2 and TRBJ2-7, reads EAGVAQSPRYKIIEKRQSVAFWCNPISGHATLYWYQQILGQGPKLLIQFQNNGVVDDSQLPKDRFSAERLKGVDSTLKIQPAKLEDSAVYLCASSFMHTLNEQYFGPGTRLTVT.

This clone has just one count. The chain joins TRBV5-6 to TRBJ1-3, with a possible D match to TRBD1 (5 bases). Trimming removed 0 bases from V and 4 bases from J, with 11 bases in between. The CDR3 is made up of 15 amino acids. The germline V gene encodes CDR1 SGHDT and CDR2 YYEEEE. Written as DNA, the CDR3 is TGTGCCAGCAGCTTGGGCAGGGTACGGGGAAACACCATATATTTT. It is translated as CASSLGRVRGNTIYF.

The rearrangement joins TRBV4-1 to TRBJ1-4; D possibly corresponds to TRBD1 (5 bases). The germline gives CDR1 MGHRA, CDR2 YSYEKL. The CDR3 runs to 16 residues. Between the trimmed V and J ends, which lost 4 bases and 4 bases, there was a span of 16 bases. The CDR3 coding sequence is TGCGCCAGCAGCCCAATCCCGGGGGAGTATAATGAAAAACTGTTTTTT. Translation: CASSPIPGEYNEKLFF.

This chain connects TRBV30 to TRBJ1-4; D gene unclear. This CDR3 has 12 amino acids. V gave up 2 bases and J gave up 7 bases, with 8 bases separating them. In germline, CDR1 is GTSNPN, CDR2 SVGIG (reference sequence). Written as DNA, the CDR3 is TGTGCCTGGAGTCAAGGGAGTGAAAAACTGTTTTTT. Its translation is CAWSQGSEKLFF. Full variable domain (remainder filled in from reference TRBV30 and TRBJ1-4): SQTIHQWPATLVQPVGSPLSLECTVEGTSNPNLYWYRQAAGRGLQLLFYSVGIGQISSEVPQNLSASRPQDRQFILSSKKLLLSDSGFYLCAWSQGSEKLFFGSGTQLSVL.